A selection of T cell receptor beta chains follows, all from one sample in a study of blood T cells in healthy people across ages. TCRdb fed the 5' RACE reads into MiXCR, producing one record per CDR3 protein. This sample has about 760,000 distinct CDR3 sequences, with roughly 25% found just once. This sample also belongs to another study, concerning T cells of mothers and their children.

The sequenced sample was blood. The receptors here all came from a boy younger than 18 in good health. The CDR3 runs from the conserved cysteine through the conserved F or W. A D gene is named only where the DNA matches it firmly. Clone size is given for some rows only: seen once, a few or many times, or a class if the clone is expanded.

-,-,TRBV21-1,TRBJ2-3,CASSKMARPRTDTQYF,TGTGCCAGCAGCAAAATGGCGAGGCCACGCACAGATACGCAGTATTTT
-,-,TRBV7-2,TRBJ2-5,CASSPRRGIGETQYF,TGTGCCAGCAGCCCCAGGAGGGGGATAGGAGAGACCCAGTACTTC
TRBD2,few,TRBV27,TRBJ2-7,CASSFRGSNAQYF,TGTGCCAGCAGTTTTCGCGGGAGCAATGCGCAGTACTTC
-,-,TRBV28,TRBJ2-5,CASSLAEGWGVQETQYF,TGTGCCAGCAGCCTCGCGGAGGGATGGGGGGTCCAAGAGACCCAGTACTTC
-,-,TRBV7-8,TRBJ2-1,CASSLGRGYEQFF,TGTGCCAGCAGCTTAGGCAGGGGATATGAGCAGTTCTTC
TRBD1,-,TRBV4-2,TRBJ1-2,CASSQEAGGLYGYTF,TGTGCCAGCAGCCAAGAGGCAGGGGGGCTCTATGGCTACACCTTC
TRBD1,few,TRBV28,TRBJ1-1,CASSSYRGPEAFF,TGTGCCAGCAGTTCCTACAGGGGCCCTGAAGCTTTCTTT
-,-,TRBV10-3,TRBJ1-1,CAIGEVDTEAFF,TGTGCCATCGGGGAGGTGGACACTGAAGCTTTCTTT
-,few,TRBV29-1,TRBJ2-2,CSADSENTGELFF,TGCAGCGCTGATAGCGAGAACACCGGGGAGCTGTTTTTT
-,few,TRBV28,TRBJ2-7,CASSLLGSGSYEQYF,TGTGCCAGCAGTTTATTGGGTAGCGGCTCCTACGAGCAGTACTTC
TRBD2,-,TRBV20-1,TRBJ2-5,CSAKVAGGGTQYF,TGCAGTGCTAAGGTAGCGGGTGGTGGGACCCAGTACTTC
TRBD2,-,TRBV20-1,TRBJ2-3,CSAVAGGTDTQYF,TGCAGTGCCGTAGCGGGGGGCACAGATACGCAGTATTTT
-,-,TRBV4-1,TRBJ2-7,CASSQDGGAGTYTYEQYF,TGCGCCAGCAGCCAAGATGGGGGCGCCGGGACTTACACCTACGAGCAGTACTTC
-,-,TRBV5-1,TRBJ1-2,CASSLPGSNYGYTF,TGCGCCAGCAGCTTGCCCGGATCTAACTATGGCTACACCTTC
-,few,TRBV10-3,TRBJ1-5,CAIREQANQPQHF,TGTGCCATCCGCGAACAGGCGAATCAGCCCCAGCATTTT
TRBD2,-,TRBV5-1,TRBJ2-3,CASRREAEDTQYF,TGCGCCAGCAGGCGGGAGGCTGAAGATACGCAGTATTTT
-,-,TRBV28,TRBJ2-2,CASWESGELFF,TGTGCCAGCTGGGAGTCCGGGGAGCTGTTTTTT
-,-,TRBV2,TRBJ1-4,CASSGLAEKLFF,TGTGCCAGCAGTGGATTAGCTGAAAAACTGTTTTTT
-,-,TRBV2,TRBJ2-5,CASSAWAAETQYF,TGTGCCAGCAGCGCCTGGGCCGCGGAGACCCAGTACTTC
-,-,TRBV5-1,TRBJ1-5,CASSQMLGGTGNQPQHF,TGCGCCAGCAGCCAAATGCTGGGGGGTACTGGCAATCAGCCCCAGCATTTT
-,few,TRBV29-1,TRBJ2-7,CSVAAPSSYEQYF,TGCAGCGTAGCAGCTCCCAGCTCCTACGAGCAGTACTTC
TRBD2,few,TRBV9,TRBJ2-3,CASSVGRLAGGNPDTQYF,TGTGCCAGCAGCGTAGGAAGGCTAGCGGGAGGAAATCCAGATACGCAGTATTTT
TRBD2,-,TRBV7-2,TRBJ2-3,CASSRGTSPTDTQYF,TGTGCCAGCAGCAGAGGGACTAGTCCCACAGATACGCAGTATTTT
-,-,TRBV13,TRBJ2-5,CASSLTGTLERETQYF,TGTGCCAGCAGCTTAACCGGGACCCTTGAAAGGGAGACCCAGTACTTC
TRBD1,-,TRBV7-9,TRBJ1-1,CASSLQGQYTEAFF,TGTGCCAGCAGCTTACAGGGACAGTACACTGAAGCTTTCTTT
-,-,TRBV10-3,TRBJ1-2,CAISEDRKFGYTF,TGTGCCATCAGTGAGGACAGGAAATTTGGCTACACCTTC
TRBD1,-,TRBV28,TRBJ2-2,CASSPQGPGELFF,TGTGCCAGCAGTCCACAGGGGCCCGGGGAGCTGTTTTTT
-,-,TRBV5-1,TRBJ2-5,CASSTLGETQYF,TGCGCCAGCAGCACCCTGGGGGAGACCCAGTACTTC
TRBD1,few,TRBV7-2,TRBJ1-1,CASSLTQGAGEAFF,TGTGCCAGCAGCTTAACGCAGGGGGCGGGTGAAGCTTTCTTT
TRBD1,few,TRBV7-9,TRBJ2-2,CASSPWGTGGRRNTGELFF,TGTGCCAGCAGCCCCTGGGGGACAGGGGGAAGGCGCAACACCGGGGAGCTGTTTTTT
-,few,TRBV7-9,TRBJ2-7,CASSFSGPSYEQYF,TGTGCCAGCAGCTTTTCGGGACCGAGCTACGAGCAGTACTTC
-,-,TRBV20-1,TRBJ1-2,CSARAPWELGPAWGYTF,TGCAGTGCTAGAGCCCCCTGGGAACTTGGGCCTGCGTGGGGCTACACCTTC
-,few,TRBV4-2,TRBJ2-7,CASSQELIHYEQYF,TGTGCCAGCAGCCAAGAATTGATTCACTACGAGCAGTACTTC
TRBD1,-,TRBV19,TRBJ2-7,CASSLTTGAPYEQYF,TGTGCCAGTAGTCTAACGACAGGGGCCCCCTACGAGCAGTACTTC
-,-,TRBV12-3/TRBV12-4,TRBJ2-7,CASSVSPNPAYEQYF,TGTGCCAGCAGTGTCAGCCCCAACCCGGCCTACGAGCAGTACTTC
-,few,TRBV7-2,TRBJ2-7,CASSLGPPLRYEQYF,TGTGCCAGCAGCTTAGGTCCACCACTACGCTACGAGCAGTACTTC
-,-,TRBV7-9,TRBJ2-7,CASSLAKGHAHEQYF,TGTGCCAGCAGCTTGGCCAAGGGACATGCCCACGAGCAGTACTTC
-,few,TRBV29-1,TRBJ2-7,CSVEDQGEQYF,TGCAGCGTTGAAGATCAGGGCGAGCAGTACTTC
TRBD2,-,TRBV3-1,TRBJ2-5,CASSSGPGGQETQYF,TGTGCCAGCAGCTCGGGACCGGGGGGGCAAGAGACCCAGTACTTC
TRBD1,few,TRBV4-2,TRBJ2-7,CASSQDHRTGGYEQYF,TGTGCCAGCAGCCAAGACCACCGGACAGGGGGCTACGAGCAGTACTTC
TRBD2,few,TRBV20-1,TRBJ2-7,CSAETILMGGTYEQYF,TGCAGTGCCGAAACAATACTGATGGGAGGGACCTACGAGCAGTACTTC